This T cell receptor (beta chain) was recovered during a study of shared clonotypes between healthy human individuals. Study context: CD4 naive and CD4 memory each took three plates per donor, while CD8 naive took two and CD8 memory one. General observations from the study: Unshared clonotypes carried lower generation probabilities than those common to all four donors.

With regard to this clone: Its target is not known.

The CDR3 totals 17 residues. In germline, CDR1 is SGHNT, CDR2 YYREEE (reference sequence). Germline trimming cut 4 bases from V and 7 bases from J; bases unmatched to any gene: 14. Among the donors, all were Caucasian adults who lived in Nashville, Tennessee. It was about 180 ng DNA, 25,000 to 35,000 T cell genomes, that sorted-subset replicate PCRs used. Libraries were prepared by immunoSEQ multiplex PCR; TCRdb keeps only in-frame clonotypes and omits some of them. The sample lists 2 million to 2.5 million clones, just under 95% occurring once. The V call is TRBV5-4, the J call TRBJ2-1, with 10 bases that match TRBD2. The receptor comes from a man between 18 and 35 years old in good health. Some clones in this sample may be carry-over from other donors' samples. Sequenced sample: naive CD4+ T cells from PBMCs. Subset of the sample: CD45RA+ positively selected. CDR3 region: CASSLVGGLAFGNEQFF. The DNA of the CDR3 is TGTGCCAGCAGCCTTGTGGGGGGACTAGCGTTTGGGAATGAGCAGTTCTTC.